The present T cell receptor (beta chain) was sequenced within a study of T cells in Graves' hyperthyroidism and ophthalmopathy. About the study: Peripheral blood draws took place at initial diagnosis, ahead of any treatment. Overall study results and limits: Also found in blood were most expanded thyroid clonotypes above 0.001. Stable hyperthyroidism was told apart from ophthalmopathy by a model built on 13 V-J features.

The TCR beta CDR3 regions underwent amplification using RNA transcripts as the source. The HTBI primer set drove a first-round RT-PCR of the TCR CDR3. Using its own MiXCR run on the multiplex PCR reads, TCRdb lists one record per CDR3 protein. Among 600,000 to 800,000 distinct CDR3 sequences listed, under 45% were seen once. This clonotype has only one observation. Antigen specificity is unknown. Graves' hyperthyroidism is called stable when ophthalmopathy does not progress within 18 months. The sequenced sample consisted of blood. This sequence originates from a woman between 40 and 50 years old with Graves' hyperthyroidism.

CDR3 sequence: CASSPTGTEETQYF. In DNA, the CDR3 is TGTGCCAGCAGCCCCACAGGGACGGAAGAGACCCAGTACTTC. The J gene is TRBJ2-5, the V gene TRBV11-1, with a tentative D call TRBD1 (6 bases). The V and J ends lost 5 bases and 3 bases respectively, with 13 bases between them. In germline, CDR1 is SGHAT, CDR2 FQDESV (reference sequence). The CDR3 covers 14 residues.